This TCR beta chain was sequenced for a study of cytomegalovirus exposure and HLA in healthy donors. In the case of this clone: What it binds is not known.

Trimming cost V 2 bases and J 7 bases; bases outside gene matches: 8. This CDR3 comprises 14 residues. Germline V gives CDR1 GTSNPN, CDR2 SVGIG (reference sequence). PCR amplification relied on 60 Vbeta primers (plus 13 Jbeta primers). The method was immunoSEQ multiplex PCR; TCRdb's version includes in-frame clones alone and lacks a portion of them. This repertoire shows some 180,000 clones, over 70% found once; its top ten account for about 4%. Study conclusions and caveats: The later analysis indicated that the majority of CMV-associated TCR beta chains appeared HLA-restricted. It was likely that a cluster of highly shared sequence variants was a sequencing artifact. Some public TCRs appeared in many individuals, while most sequences were rare.

Material: PBMCs. This chain connects TRBV30 to TRBJ2-1, with 7 positions matching TRBD2. The TCR was taken from a woman between 55 and 75 years old in good health and CMV-seropositive. The CDR3 DNA is TGTGCCTGGAGTAATGGGCTAGCGGCGAATGAGCAGTTCTTC. Its translation is CAWSNGLAANEQFF.